At least ten counts were recorded for the clone carrying this T cell receptor beta chain. The antigen remains undetermined. TCR beta VDJ and CDR3 were profiled, and genomic DNA was the template. TCRdb recomputed calls from the reads with MiXCR, one row per CDR3 protein. This table has 400,000 to 450,000 distinct CDR3 sequences, about two thirds appearing once. Germline V lookup: CDR1 KGHSH, CDR2 LQKENI. V was pared by 8 bases and J by 5 bases, with 11 bases of the junction left unmatched. The CDR3 totals 14 residues. This sample was included in a study of CD8+CD57+ T cells in acquired aplastic anemia. Overall study context: Healthy donors had, on average, around 10 million reads for their CD4+ cells. Findings and limits, study-wide: Controls did not differ significantly from patients in CD8+ Simpson's diversity. Between patients and controls, about 30 CD8+ CDR3 sequences were found in common.

The chain couples TRBV18 to TRBJ1-1; 7 nucleotides agree with TRBD1. Material: sorted CD4+, CD8+, or CD8+CD57+ T cells (not recorded which) from PBMCs. This clonotype originated in a human donor in good health, serving as a control. The CDR3 spells CASLIGGPGTEAFF. The CDR3 coding sequence is TGTGCCAGCCTGATAGGGGGCCCTGGGACTGAAGCTTTCTTT.